This T cell receptor (beta chain) was sequenced for a study of cytomegalovirus exposure and HLA in healthy donors. About the research overall: Most genotyped donors, roughly 80% of around 370, had Caucasian-associated genetic ancestry.

This PCR relied on a set of 60 Vbeta primers and 13 Jbeta primers. Profiling relied on immunoSEQ multiplex PCR, and the TCRdb table lists in-frame clones only, not all of them. This sample yields 140,000 to 150,000 clones, of which around 10% are seen a single time; under 2% belongs to the top ten. The sequence derives from a man between 45 and 60 years old in good health and CMV-seronegative. Sequencing used PBMCs.

CDR3 region: CASGTLDRGGTEAFF. In DNA, the CDR3 is TGCGCCAGCGGAACGCTCGACAGGGGTGGAACTGAAGCTTTCTTT. J is TRBJ1-1 and V is TRBV5-1, with 8 positions matching TRBD1. The J segment lost 5 bases and the V segment lost 7 bases, leaving 13 bases of the junction unmatched. The CDR3 is made up of 15 amino acids. In germline, CDR1 is SGHRS, CDR2 YFSETQ.